The 31 T cell receptor beta chains below were found in one sample sequenced in a study of blood T cells in healthy people across ages. A sample-barcoded 5' primer and a J-beta primer mix were used in a second PCR of roughly 6 to 12 cycles. In TCRdb, the 5' RACE reads were re-called with MiXCR into one record per CDR3 protein. The sample records 550,000 to 800,000 distinct CDR3 sequences, roughly 32% being singletons. The sequencing sample was made of blood. The receptors shown here come from a woman older than 75 in good health.

This clonotype was found many times. This chain joins TRBV7-8 and TRBJ2-1; D possibly matches TRBD1 or TRBD2 (5 bases each). With 4 bases removed from V and 6 bases from J, the gap between germline ends came to 13 bases. This CDR3 is 14 amino acids long. CDR1 and CDR2 from the germline V gene are SGHVS and FQNEAQ. The CDR3 DNA sequence: TGTGCCAGCAGCTCGGGACCGACCCCCAATGAGCAGTTCTTC. Translating it yields CASSSGPTPNEQFF.

The CDR3 region has the DNA TGTGCCAGCAGCTTAGAAGGGGGGGCAGGGCTACAGCCCCAGCATTTT. Translating it yields CASSLEGGAGLQPQHF. V and J are TRBV7-9 and TRBJ1-5, with TRBD1 as a possible D gene (6 bases). The V end was cut by 1 base, the J end by 7 bases, with 17 bases between. The CDR3 sequence is 16 residues long. The germline V gene has CDR1 SEHNR and CDR2 FQNEAQ (reference sequence).

Note on this clonotype: Given a much more abundant clone one base away, this may be a read error. The J gene is TRBJ1-1, the V gene TRBV5-5; TRBD1 aligns across 7 bases. After removal of 6 bases from V and 6 bases from J, the junction contained 11 bases not matched to a gene. The germline CDR1 and CDR2 sequences are SGHKS and YYEKEE (reference sequence). The CDR3 spans 14 residues. Written as DNA, the CDR3 is TGTGCCAGCAACTCAGAACAGGGGCCAGCTGAAGCTTTCTTT. It yields the protein CASNSEQGPAEAFF.

Regarding this clonotype: A read error may be the cause here, since a much bigger clone is one base away. The chain joins TRBV5-1 to TRBJ2-1; D is uncertain. The V gene lost 7 bases and the J gene lost 7 bases, with 21 bases spanning the gap. Germline values: CDR1 SGHRS, CDR2 YFSETQ. There are 15 residues in the CDR3. CDR3 nucleotide sequence: TGCGCCAGCGGCCCCTTAGGTGATCCATGGAATGAGCAGTTCTTC. Its translation: CASGPLGDPWNEQFF.

The chain combines TRBV7-2 with TRBJ1-5; D remains unclear. Germline V CDR1 and CDR2: SGHTA, FQGNSA. The CDR3 sequence is 16 residues long. With 2 bases removed from V and 7 bases from J, the gap between germline ends came to 18 bases. CDR3 in DNA: TGTGCCAGCAGCTTAACGGGGATTTCCAATTTGCAGCCCCAGCATTTT. Its protein product is CASSLTGISNLQPQHF.

This chain connects TRBV29-1 to TRBJ2-1; 13 bases line up with TRBD2. V shed 4 bases, J shed 6 bases, and the junction held 6 bases outside the gene matches. Germline V lookup: CDR1 SQVTM, CDR2 ANQGSEA. The CDR3 runs 15 residues. The chain's CDR3 is CSVALRLAGGNEQFF. CDR3 DNA sequence: TGCAGCGTTGCCCTACGACTAGCGGGAGGCAATGAGCAGTTCTTC.

There are many counts of this clonotype. V and J are TRBV5-5 and TRBJ2-7, with 8 positions matching TRBD2. The CDR3 runs 15 residues. V dropped 6 bases and J dropped 6; count of bases not matched to a gene: 14. Per the germline V gene, CDR1 is SGHKS and CDR2 is YYEKEE (reference sequence). CDR3 protein: CASTSSSGKYGEQYF. CDR3 sequence (DNA): TGTGCCAGCACATCGAGTAGCGGGAAGTATGGCGAGCAGTACTTC.

At least ten counts were recorded for this clonotype. The V gene is TRBV11-3, the J gene TRBJ2-6, with D perhaps TRBD1 or TRBD2 (5 bases each). The CDR3 covers 13 residues. The V end was cut by 5 bases, the J end by 8 bases, with 10 bases between. Germline V gives CDR1 SGHNT, CDR2 YENEEA. The CDR3 nucleotides are TGTGCCAGCAGCCCCGGGACCTCCAACGTCCTGACTTTC. It specifies CASSPGTSNVLTF.

This clonotype was seen only a few times. The chain uses TRBV6-1 and TRBJ1-4, with TRBD1 matching 7 bases. Looked up from germline, CDR1 is MNHNS and CDR2 is SASEGT. V was clipped by 6 bases and J by 5 bases; unmatched bases: 6. This CDR3 spans 14 amino acids. CDR3 sequence reads: CASRAGDSNEKLFF. CDR3 in DNA: TGTGCCAGCAGGGCTGGGGACAGCAATGAAAAACTGTTTTTT.

At least ten counts were recorded for this clonotype. V usage is TRBV10-3 and J usage is TRBJ2-1, with 8 bases matching TRBD1. The CDR3 length is 14 residues. V shed 5 bases and J 8 bases; nucleotides not matched to a gene: 8. Germline CDR1 reads ENHRY; CDR2 reads SYGVKD. The CDR3, as DNA: TGTGCCATCAGTCGGACAGGGCTTGGGGATGAGCAGTTCTTC. It is translated as CAISRTGLGDEQFF.

Comments on this clonotype: This may arise from a read error, as a much more abundant clone is one base away. The rearrangement uses TRBV7-2 and TRBJ2-1, with TRBD1 matching 8 bases. CDR3 length: 18 amino acids. V lost 5 bases and J lost 4; bases outside the gene matches: 16. CDR1 SGHTA and CDR2 FQGNSA come from the germline V gene. The CDR3 loop is CASSPLVTRQGAYNEQFF. The DNA of the CDR3 is TGTGCCAGCAGCCCACTCGTCACCCGGCAGGGGGCTTACAATGAGCAGTTCTTC.

Regarding this clonotype: Being one base from a much bigger clone, this may be a read error. The J gene is TRBJ2-1, the V gene TRBV5-1; no definite D call. The germline V and J ends were trimmed by 0 bases and 6 bases, with 10 bases remaining between them. This CDR3 has 14 amino acids. Germline CDR1 SGHRS, CDR2 YFSETQ. In DNA form, the CDR3 reads TGCGCCAGCAGCTTGGCAGGCTCGGGCAATGAGCAGTTCTTC. It encodes CASSLAGSGNEQFF.

The V and J genes are TRBV4-3 and TRBJ1-2; D possibly corresponds to TRBD1 (6 bases). CDR1 is LGHNA, CDR2 YSLEER, per germline. V was trimmed by 0 bases and J by 2 bases, leaving 25 bases between them. This CDR3 contains 20 residues. CDR3 loop: CASSQEETETGALGNYGYTF. As DNA, the CDR3 is TGCGCCAGCAGCCAAGAAGAGACCGAGACAGGCGCCCTAGGGAACTATGGCTACACCTTC.

This clonotype was observed at least ten times. This rearrangement joins TRBV6-2 or TRBV6-3 to TRBJ2-7, with D unresolved. The CDR3 loop spans 12 amino acids. Per germline, CDR1 MNHEY and CDR2 SVGEGT. Trimming took off 4 bases at V and 0 bases at J, with 4 bases between the two ends. CDR3 in amino acids: CASSWGSYEQYF. The CDR3 DNA reads TGTGCCAGCAGTTGGGGCTCCTACGAGCAGTACTTC.

This clonotype was seen many times. The gene calls are TRBV7-2 and TRBJ1-1, with no clear D. CDR1 and CDR2 (germline): SGHTA, FQGNSA. There are 15 residues in the CDR3. V lost 1 base, J lost 5 bases, and 14 bases lay in between. The CDR3: CASSLVEGRRTEAFF. DNA for the CDR3: TGTGCCAGCAGCTTAGTAGAGGGTCGGAGAACTGAAGCTTTCTTT.

Of note for this clonotype: Just one base apart from a much larger clone, this may be a read error. The chain has TRBV20-1 and TRBJ2-7, with unresolved D. CDR1 is DFQATT, CDR2 SNEGSKA, per germline (reference sequence). Trimming stripped 1 base from V and 7 bases from J, with 17 bases between. CDR3 length: 14 residues. CDR3 in amino acids: CSARAFSGYNEQYF. Here the CDR3 DNA reads TGCAGTGCTAGAGCTTTTTCAGGATACAATGAGCAGTACTTC.

This clonotype showed up just once. The junction does not match germline at one end; this may be a read error. This rearrangement joins TRBV3-1 to TRBJ1-1; D gene uncertain. CDR1 is LGHDT and CDR2 is YNNKEL in the germline V gene (reference sequence). The CDR3 runs to 12 residues. The CDR3 sequence is CASSQVGTEVFF. In DNA form, the CDR3 reads TGTGCCAGCAGCCAAGTCGGTACTGAAGTTTTCTTT.

The chain is built from TRBV19 and TRBJ2-4, with D unresolved. In germline, CDR1 is LNHDA, CDR2 SQIVND (reference sequence). The CDR3 sequence is 11 residues long. V gave up 6 bases and J gave up 2 bases, with 2 bases separating them. DNA for the CDR3: TGTGCCAGTAGGTCCAAAAACATTCAGTACTTC. Protein: CASRSKNIQYF.

The rearrangement joins TRBV9 to TRBJ2-5; D ambiguous. The CDR3 has 14 residues. Trimming cost V 3 bases and J 11 bases, with 20 bases left between them. Germline V gives CDR1 SGDLS, CDR2 YYNGEE. The CDR3 loop is CASSAGPSVREQYF. The DNA for the CDR3 is TGTGCCAGCAGCGCCGGGCCGTCTGTTCGTGAGCAGTACTTC. Based on the CDR3 plus reference TRBV9 and TRBJ2-5, the full variable domain is DSGVTQTPKHLITATGQRVTLRCSPRSGDLSVYWYQQSLDQGLQFLIQYYNGEERAKGNILERFSAQQFPDLHSELNLSSLELGDSALYFCASSAGPSVREQYFGPGTRLLVL.

This clonotype was counted ten times or more. The rearrangement links TRBV20-1 to TRBJ2-7; 9 bases map to TRBD1. The CDR3 is made up of 14 amino acids. The germline V gene encodes CDR1 DFQATT and CDR2 SNEGSKA (reference sequence). V lost 2 bases to trimming and J lost 6 bases; unmatched junction nucleotides: 8. The CDR3 sequence: CSARPVRQGGEQYF. The CDR3 DNA reads as TGCAGTGCTAGACCTGTCCGACAGGGGGGCGAGCAGTACTTC.

This clonotype has just a few counts. The J gene is TRBJ2-1, the V gene TRBV7-2; weak D call: TRBD1 (5 bases). CDR3 length: 14 amino acids. Germline loops: CDR1 SGHTA, CDR2 FQGNSA. V was trimmed by 9 bases and J by 6 bases, leaving 18 bases between them. CDR3 bases: TGTGCCAGTAGTTATTCGACAGCAAGCAATGAGCAGTTCTTC. Amino acid sequence: CASSYSTASNEQFF.

This clonotype was picked up many times. This chain links TRBV7-3 with TRBJ1-2; D possibly corresponds to TRBD1 (6 bases). Germline lookup yields CDR1 SGHTA and CDR2 FQGTGA. The CDR3 sequence is 15 residues long. Trimming took off 0 bases at V and 5 bases at J, with 13 bases between the two ends. This CDR3 reads CASSLTGQLLYGYTF. The CDR3 DNA follows: TGTGCCAGCAGCTTAACCGGACAGCTGCTTTATGGCTACACCTTC.

A few counts support this clonotype. J is TRBJ1-4 and V is TRBV6-5, with D unclear. The CDR3 has 15 residues. Looked up from germline, CDR1 is MNHEY and CDR2 is SVGAGI. Trimming left V 0 bases short and J 8 bases short, with 13 bases between. Written as DNA, the CDR3 is TGTGCCAGCAGTTACTCGCTACAGCCGGAGGAAAAACTGTTTTTT. Translation gives CASSYSLQPEEKLFF.

This clonotype came up a few times. A read error may explain this, as a much larger clone is one base away. CDR3 in DNA: TGTGCCAGCAGCGTAGAGGGGACAGGGAGGTACGAGCAGTACTTC. Its protein is CASSVEGTGRYEQYF. V usage is TRBV9 and J usage is TRBJ2-7; 9 positions match TRBD1. Germline lookup yields CDR1 SGDLS and CDR2 YYNGEE. The CDR3 is 15 amino acids. Trimming at V came to 0 bases and at J to 4 bases, leaving 5 bases not matched to a gene.

This clonotype was found many times. The chain employs TRBV5-1 and TRBJ1-1, with D unresolved. CDR1 is SGHRS and CDR2 is YFSETQ in the germline V gene. This CDR3 spans 13 amino acids. Trimming left V 4 bases short and J 1 base short, with 8 bases between. The CDR3 DNA follows: TGCGCCAGCAGCCATGGAGGGAACACTGAAGCTTTCTTT. Its translation: CASSHGGNTEAFF.

This clonotype was seen ten or more times. This chain uses TRBV4-1 with TRBJ2-1, with 8 bases that match TRBD1. V trimming: 5 bases; J trimming: 5 bases; junction bases outside the gene matches: 11. Germline values: CDR1 MGHRA, CDR2 YSYEKL. The CDR3 covers 16 residues. CDR3 loop: CASSERRTGINNEQFF. The CDR3 DNA reads as TGCGCCAGCAGCGAGCGCCGGACAGGGATTAACAATGAGCAGTTCTTC.

In the case of this clonotype: Just one base apart from a much larger clone, this may be a read error. The J gene is TRBJ1-2, the V gene TRBV28; D perhaps matches TRBD1 (5 bases). The CDR3 runs 14 residues. Germline V CDR1 and CDR2: MDHEN, SYDVKM. Here the CDR3 reads CAGSLLTGGNGYTF. The CDR3 bases are TGTGCCGGCAGTTTACTCACGGGGGGGAATGGCTACACCTTC.

In this sample, this clonotype turned up many times. The chain links TRBV4-3 to TRBJ1-2; TRBD1 matches at 7 bases. The CDR3 runs 17 residues. V shed 0 bases and J 6 bases; nucleotides not matched to a gene: 13. Germline V CDR1 and CDR2: LGHNA, YSLEER. The CDR3 is CASSQESRSQGGNGYTF. In DNA, the CDR3 is TGCGCCAGCAGCCAAGAAAGCCGGTCGCAGGGGGGAAATGGCTACACCTTC.

V and J are TRBV9 and TRBJ2-5; D might be TRBD1 (6 bases). Germline V gene sequence: CDR1 SGDLS, CDR2 YYNGEE. Trimming cost V 4 bases and J 4 bases, with 17 bases left between them. The CDR3 runs to 15 residues. The CDR3 region is CASSSRGEGGETQYF. CDR3 DNA sequence: TGTGCCAGCAGCTCCCGAGGGGAAGGGGGAGAGACCCAGTACTTC.

The sample holds many counts of this clonotype. The chain recombines TRBV20-1 with TRBJ1-2, with D uncertain. Between the trimmed V and J ends, which lost 6 bases and 2 bases, there was a span of 13 bases. The CDR3 is 13 amino acids. Germline loops: CDR1 DFQATT, CDR2 SNEGSKA (reference sequence). CDR3 nucleotides: TGCAGTGCCAACCTCGGCCCAAACTATGGCTACACCTTC. Residues: CSANLGPNYGYTF.

This clonotype was found a few times. The CDR3 DNA is TGTGCCAGCAGCGGGCGGCCGGGGGCGGGCGCTGAAGCTTTCTTT. Its protein product is CASSGRPGAGAEAFF. J is TRBJ1-1 and V is TRBV13; D perhaps matches TRBD1 (6 bases). This CDR3 comprises 15 residues. V was cut by 5 bases and J by 6 bases, with 19 bases left in between. Germline CDR1 is PRHDT and CDR2 is FYEKMQ (reference sequence).